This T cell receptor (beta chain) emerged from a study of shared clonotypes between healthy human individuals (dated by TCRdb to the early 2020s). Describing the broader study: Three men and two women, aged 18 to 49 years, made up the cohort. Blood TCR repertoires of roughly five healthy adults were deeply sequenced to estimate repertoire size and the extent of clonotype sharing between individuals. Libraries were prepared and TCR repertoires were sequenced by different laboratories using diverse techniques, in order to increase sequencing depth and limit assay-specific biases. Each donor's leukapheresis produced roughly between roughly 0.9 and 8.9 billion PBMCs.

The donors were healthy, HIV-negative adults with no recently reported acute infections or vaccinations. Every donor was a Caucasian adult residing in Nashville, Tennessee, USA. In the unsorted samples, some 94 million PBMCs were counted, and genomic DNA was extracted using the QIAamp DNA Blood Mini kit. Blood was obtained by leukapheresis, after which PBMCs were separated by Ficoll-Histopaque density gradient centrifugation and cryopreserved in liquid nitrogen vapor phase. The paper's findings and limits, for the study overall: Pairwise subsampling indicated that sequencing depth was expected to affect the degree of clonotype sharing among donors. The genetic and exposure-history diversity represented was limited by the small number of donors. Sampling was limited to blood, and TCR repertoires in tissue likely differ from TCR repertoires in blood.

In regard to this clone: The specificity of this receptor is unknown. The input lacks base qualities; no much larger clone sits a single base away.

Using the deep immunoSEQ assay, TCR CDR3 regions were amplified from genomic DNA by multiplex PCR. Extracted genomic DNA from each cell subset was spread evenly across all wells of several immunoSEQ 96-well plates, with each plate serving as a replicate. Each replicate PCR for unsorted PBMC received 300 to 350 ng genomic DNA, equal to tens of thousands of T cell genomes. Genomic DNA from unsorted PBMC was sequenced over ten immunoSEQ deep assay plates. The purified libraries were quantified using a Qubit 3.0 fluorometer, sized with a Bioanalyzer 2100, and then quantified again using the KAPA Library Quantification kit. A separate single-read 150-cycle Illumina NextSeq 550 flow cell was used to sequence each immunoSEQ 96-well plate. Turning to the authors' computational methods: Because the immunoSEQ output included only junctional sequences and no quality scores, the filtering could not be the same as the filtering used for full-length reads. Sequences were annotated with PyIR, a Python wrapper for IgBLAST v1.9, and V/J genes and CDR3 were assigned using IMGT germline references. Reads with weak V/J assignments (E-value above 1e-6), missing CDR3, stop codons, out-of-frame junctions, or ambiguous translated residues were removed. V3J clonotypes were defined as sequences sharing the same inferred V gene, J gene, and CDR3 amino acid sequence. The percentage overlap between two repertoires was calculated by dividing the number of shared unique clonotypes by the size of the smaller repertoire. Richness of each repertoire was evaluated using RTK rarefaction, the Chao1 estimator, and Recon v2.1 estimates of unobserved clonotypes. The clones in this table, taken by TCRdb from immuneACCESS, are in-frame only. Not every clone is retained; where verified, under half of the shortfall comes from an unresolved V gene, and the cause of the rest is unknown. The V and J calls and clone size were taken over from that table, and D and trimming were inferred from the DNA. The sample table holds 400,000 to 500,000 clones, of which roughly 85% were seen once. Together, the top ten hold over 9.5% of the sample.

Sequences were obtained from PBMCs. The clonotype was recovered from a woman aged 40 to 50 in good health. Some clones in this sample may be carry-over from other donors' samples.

The CDR3 amino acid sequence is: CAWGLAGGFYEQFF. The nucleotide sequence reads as follows: TGTGCCTGGGGACTAGCGGGAGGGTTTTATGAGCAGTTCTTC. The chain joins TRBV30 to TRBJ2-1; 15 nucleotides in the junction match TRBD2. Including the terminal cysteine and phenylalanine, the CDR3 comprises 14 residues. The retained sequence is limited to the CDR3, 42 bases, with the frame set at the first base. Taken from the germline V gene (reference sequence), the CDR1 and CDR2 loops are GTSNPN and SVGIG. Here V drops 5 bases and J drops 8 bases, and the junction holds 4 bases not matched to any gene.